This is a list of T cell receptor beta chains from one sample in a study of Ad26.COV2.S vaccination and SARS-CoV-2 variants. Some clones are missing from TCRdb's copy, which holds only in-frame ones; the method was immunoSEQ multiplex PCR. The data show about 470,000 clones, 90% seen once. The specimen was peripheral blood, collected in a trial of Ad26.COV2.S vaccine versus placebo. These receptors all come from a person aged 18-60 years who received the Ad26.COV2.S COVID-19 vaccine or a placebo. Each CDR3 is given with its conserved first and last residue. Fields, in order: CDR3 protein, J gene, V gene.

cdr3_aa: CASSIETGSGNTIYF; j_call: TRBJ1-3; v_call: TRBV6-2/TRBV6-3
cdr3_aa: CASSFRDRSTDTQYF; j_call: TRBJ2-3; v_call: TRBV7-2
cdr3_aa: CASSTRGGGNTIYF; j_call: TRBJ1-3; v_call: TRBV2
cdr3_aa: CAWSVTGAGEQYF; j_call: TRBJ2-7; v_call: TRBV30
cdr3_aa: CASRRAGGGTGELFF; j_call: TRBJ2-2; v_call: TRBV28
cdr3_aa: CASSRRLAGYF; j_call: TRBJ2-3; v_call: TRBV10-1
cdr3_aa: CASSQDRGPQETQYF; j_call: TRBJ2-5; v_call: TRBV3-1/TRBV3-2
cdr3_aa: CASSFFLVLGTDTYEQYF; j_call: TRBJ2-7; v_call: TRBV28
cdr3_aa: CASSQAGTWEQYF; j_call: TRBJ2-7; v_call: TRBV5-1
cdr3_aa: CASSLATRDNEQFF; j_call: TRBJ2-1; v_call: TRBV5-1
cdr3_aa: CASSQGQAFQTDTQYF; j_call: TRBJ2-3; v_call: TRBV4-1